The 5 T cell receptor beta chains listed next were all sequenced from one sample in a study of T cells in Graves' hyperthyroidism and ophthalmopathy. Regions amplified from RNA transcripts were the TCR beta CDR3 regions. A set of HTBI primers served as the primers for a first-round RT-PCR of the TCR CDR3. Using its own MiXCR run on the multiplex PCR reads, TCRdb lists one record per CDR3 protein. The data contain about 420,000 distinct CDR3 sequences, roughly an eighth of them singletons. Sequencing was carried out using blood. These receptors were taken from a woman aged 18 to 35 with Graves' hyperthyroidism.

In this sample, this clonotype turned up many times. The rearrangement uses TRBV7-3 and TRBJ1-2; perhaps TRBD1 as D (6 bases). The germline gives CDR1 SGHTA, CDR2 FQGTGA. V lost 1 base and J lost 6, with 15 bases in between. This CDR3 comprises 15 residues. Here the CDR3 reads CASSLSSGAADGYTF. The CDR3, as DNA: TGTGCCAGCAGCTTAAGCTCGGGGGCCGCCGATGGCTACACCTTC.

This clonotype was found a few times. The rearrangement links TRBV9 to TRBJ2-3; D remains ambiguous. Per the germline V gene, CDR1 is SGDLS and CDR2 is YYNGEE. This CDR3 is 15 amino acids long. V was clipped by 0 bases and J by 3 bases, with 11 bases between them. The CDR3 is CASSVDGDLTDTQYF. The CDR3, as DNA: TGTGCCAGCAGCGTAGATGGCGATCTTACAGATACGCAGTATTTT.

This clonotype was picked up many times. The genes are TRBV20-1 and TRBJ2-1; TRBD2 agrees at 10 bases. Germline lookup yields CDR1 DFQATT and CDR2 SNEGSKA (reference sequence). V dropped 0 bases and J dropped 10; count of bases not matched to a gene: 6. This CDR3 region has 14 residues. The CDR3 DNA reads TGCAGTGCTAGAGACGGGACTAGCGTCAGGGAGCAGTTCTTC. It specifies CSARDGTSVREQFF.

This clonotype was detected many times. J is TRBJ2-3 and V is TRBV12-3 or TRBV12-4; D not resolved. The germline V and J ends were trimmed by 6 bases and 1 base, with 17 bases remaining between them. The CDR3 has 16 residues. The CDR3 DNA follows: TGTGCCAGCAGCCCTCACCGTCGGCCCCGCACAGATACGCAGTATTTT. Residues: CASSPHRRPRTDTQYF.

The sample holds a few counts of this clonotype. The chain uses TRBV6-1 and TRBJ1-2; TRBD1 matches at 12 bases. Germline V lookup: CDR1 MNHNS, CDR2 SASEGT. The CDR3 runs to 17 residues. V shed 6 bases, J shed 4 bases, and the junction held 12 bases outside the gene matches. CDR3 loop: CASRSGTGGLWGYGYTF. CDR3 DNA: TGTGCCAGCAGGTCCGGGACAGGGGGCTTATGGGGCTATGGCTACACCTTC.